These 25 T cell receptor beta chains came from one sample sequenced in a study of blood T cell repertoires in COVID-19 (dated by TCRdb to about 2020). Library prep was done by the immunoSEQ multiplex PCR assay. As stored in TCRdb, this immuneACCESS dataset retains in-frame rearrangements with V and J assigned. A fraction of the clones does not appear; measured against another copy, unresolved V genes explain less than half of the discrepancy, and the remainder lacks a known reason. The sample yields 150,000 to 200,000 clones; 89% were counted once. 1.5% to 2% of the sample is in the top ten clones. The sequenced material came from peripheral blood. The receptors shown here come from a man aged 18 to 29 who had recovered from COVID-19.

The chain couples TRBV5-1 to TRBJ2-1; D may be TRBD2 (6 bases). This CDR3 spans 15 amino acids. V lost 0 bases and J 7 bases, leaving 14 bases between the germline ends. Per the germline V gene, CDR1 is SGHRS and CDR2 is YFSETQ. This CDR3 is CASSLASGEDNEQFF. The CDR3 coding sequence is TGCGCCAGCAGCTTGGCGTCGGGAGAGGATAATGAGCAGTTCTTC.

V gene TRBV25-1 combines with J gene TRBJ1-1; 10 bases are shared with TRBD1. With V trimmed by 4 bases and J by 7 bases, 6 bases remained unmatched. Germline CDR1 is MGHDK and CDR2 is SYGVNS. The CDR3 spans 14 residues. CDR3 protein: CASSATGGAYEAFF. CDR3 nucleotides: TGTGCCAGCAGTGCGACAGGGGGCGCTTATGAAGCTTTCTTT.

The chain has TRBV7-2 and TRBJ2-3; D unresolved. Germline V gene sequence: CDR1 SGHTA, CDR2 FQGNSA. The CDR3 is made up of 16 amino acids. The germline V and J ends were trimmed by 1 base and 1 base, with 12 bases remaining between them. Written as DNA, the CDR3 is TGTGCCAGCAGCTTAGATGTGCGGTCTCGCACAGATACGCAGTATTTT. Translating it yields CASSLDVRSRTDTQYF.

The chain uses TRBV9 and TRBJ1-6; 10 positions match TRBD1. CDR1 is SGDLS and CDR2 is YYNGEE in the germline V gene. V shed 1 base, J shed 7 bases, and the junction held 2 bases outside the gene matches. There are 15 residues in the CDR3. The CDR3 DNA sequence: TGTGCCAGCAGCGTATCGGGACAGGGGAATTCACCCCTCCACTTT. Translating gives CASSVSGQGNSPLHF.

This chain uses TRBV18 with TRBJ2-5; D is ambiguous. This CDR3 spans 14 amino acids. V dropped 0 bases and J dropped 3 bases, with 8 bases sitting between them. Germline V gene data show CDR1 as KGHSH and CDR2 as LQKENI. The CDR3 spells CASSPPSLKETQYF. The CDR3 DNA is TGTGCCAGCTCACCACCCTCCCTAAAAGAGACCCAGTACTTC.

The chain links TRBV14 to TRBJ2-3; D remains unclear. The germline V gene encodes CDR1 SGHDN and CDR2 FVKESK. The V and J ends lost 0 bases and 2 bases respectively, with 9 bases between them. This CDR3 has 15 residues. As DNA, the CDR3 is TGTGCCAGCAGCCAAGATACCCGGTCCACAGATACGCAGTATTTT. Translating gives CASSQDTRSTDTQYF.

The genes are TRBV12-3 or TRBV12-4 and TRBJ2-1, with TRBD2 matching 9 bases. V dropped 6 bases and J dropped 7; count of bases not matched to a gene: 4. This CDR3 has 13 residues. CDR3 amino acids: CASRVAGANEQFF. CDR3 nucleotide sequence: TGTGCCAGCAGGGTAGCGGGAGCTAATGAGCAGTTCTTC.

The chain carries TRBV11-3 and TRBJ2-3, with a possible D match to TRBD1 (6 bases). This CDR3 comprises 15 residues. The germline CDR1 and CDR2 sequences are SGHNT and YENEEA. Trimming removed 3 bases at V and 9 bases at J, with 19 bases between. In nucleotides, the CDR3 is TGTGCCAGCAGCTTCGCTGGGGGCCCTACTGGAACGCAGTATTTT. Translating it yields CASSFAGGPTGTQYF.

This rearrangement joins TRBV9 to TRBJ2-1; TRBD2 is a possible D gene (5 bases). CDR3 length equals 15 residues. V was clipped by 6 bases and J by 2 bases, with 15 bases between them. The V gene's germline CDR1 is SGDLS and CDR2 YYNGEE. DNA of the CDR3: TGTGCCAGCACGGGAAACAAAGAAACCTACAATGAGCAGTTCTTC. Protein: CASTGNKETYNEQFF.

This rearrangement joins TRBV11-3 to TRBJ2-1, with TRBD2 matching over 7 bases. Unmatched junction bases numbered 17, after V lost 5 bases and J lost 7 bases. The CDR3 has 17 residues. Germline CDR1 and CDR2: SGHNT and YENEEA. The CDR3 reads CASSPPRASGRSNEQFF. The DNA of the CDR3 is TGTGCCAGCAGCCCTCCCCGGGCTAGCGGTAGGTCTAATGAGCAGTTCTTC.

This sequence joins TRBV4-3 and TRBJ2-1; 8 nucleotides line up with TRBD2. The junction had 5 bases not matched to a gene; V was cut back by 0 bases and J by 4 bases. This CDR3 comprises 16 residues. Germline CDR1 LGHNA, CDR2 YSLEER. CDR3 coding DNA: TGCGCCAGCAGCCAAGATACGGAGCGGGGGTACAATGAGCAGTTCTTC. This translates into CASSQDTERGYNEQFF.

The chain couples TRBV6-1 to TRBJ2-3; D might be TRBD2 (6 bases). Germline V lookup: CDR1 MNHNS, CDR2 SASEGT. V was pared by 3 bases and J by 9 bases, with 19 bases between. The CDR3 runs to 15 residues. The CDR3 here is CASSDLRKGGNTQYF. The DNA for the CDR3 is TGTGCCAGCAGTGACCTCCGGAAAGGAGGGAACACGCAGTATTTT.

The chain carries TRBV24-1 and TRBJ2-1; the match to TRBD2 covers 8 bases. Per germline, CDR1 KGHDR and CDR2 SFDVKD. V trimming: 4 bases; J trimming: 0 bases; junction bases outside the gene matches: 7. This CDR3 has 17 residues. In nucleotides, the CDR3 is TGTGCCACCAGTGACCGAAGCGGGGGAAACTCCTACAATGAGCAGTTCTTC. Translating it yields CATSDRSGGNSYNEQFF.

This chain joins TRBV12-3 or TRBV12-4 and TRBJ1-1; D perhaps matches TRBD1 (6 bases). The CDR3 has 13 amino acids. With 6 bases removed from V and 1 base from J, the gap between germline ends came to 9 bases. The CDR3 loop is CASSTDRNTEAFF. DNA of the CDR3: TGTGCCAGCAGCACGGACAGGAACACTGAAGCTTTCTTT.

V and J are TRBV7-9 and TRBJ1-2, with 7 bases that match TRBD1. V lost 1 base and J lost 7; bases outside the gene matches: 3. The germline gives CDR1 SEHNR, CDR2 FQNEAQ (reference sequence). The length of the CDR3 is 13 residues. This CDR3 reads CASSLEGAGGYTF. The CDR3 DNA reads TGTGCCAGCAGCTTAGAGGGGGCTGGTGGCTACACCTTC.

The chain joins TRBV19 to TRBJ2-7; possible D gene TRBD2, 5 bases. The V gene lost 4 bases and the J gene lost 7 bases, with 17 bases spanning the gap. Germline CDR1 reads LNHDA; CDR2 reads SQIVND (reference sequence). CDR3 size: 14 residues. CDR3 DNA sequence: TGTGCCAGTAGTAGACTGCCAGGAGGTCGGGAGCAGTACTTC. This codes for CASSRLPGGREQYF.

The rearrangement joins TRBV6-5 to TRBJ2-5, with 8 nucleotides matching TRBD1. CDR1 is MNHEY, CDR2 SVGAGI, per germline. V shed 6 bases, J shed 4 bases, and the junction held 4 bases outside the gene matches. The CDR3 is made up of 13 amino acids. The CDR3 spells CASRRTGTETQYF. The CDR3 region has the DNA TGTGCCAGCAGACGGACAGGGACAGAGACCCAGTACTTC.

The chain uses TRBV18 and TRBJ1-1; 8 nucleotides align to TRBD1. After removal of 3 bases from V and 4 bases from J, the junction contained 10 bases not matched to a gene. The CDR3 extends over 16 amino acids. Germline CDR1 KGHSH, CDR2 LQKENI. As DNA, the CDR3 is TGTGCCAGCTCACCCAATAGACAGGGGCGTACCACTGAAGCTTTCTTT. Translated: CASSPNRQGRTTEAFF.

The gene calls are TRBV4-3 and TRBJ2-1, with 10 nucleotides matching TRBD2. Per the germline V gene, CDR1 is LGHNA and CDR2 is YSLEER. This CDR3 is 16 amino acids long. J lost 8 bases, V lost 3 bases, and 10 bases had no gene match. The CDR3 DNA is TGCGCCAGCAGCCAGGAGGGACTAGCGAAATGGGATGAGCAGTTCTTC. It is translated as CASSQEGLAKWDEQFF.

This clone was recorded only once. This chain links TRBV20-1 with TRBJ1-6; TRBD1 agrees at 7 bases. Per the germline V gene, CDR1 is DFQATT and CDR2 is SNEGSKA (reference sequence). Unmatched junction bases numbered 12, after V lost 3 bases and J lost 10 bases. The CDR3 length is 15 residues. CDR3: CSASPRGELGSPLHF. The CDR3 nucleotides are TGCAGTGCTAGTCCCAGGGGGGAACTAGGGTCACCCCTCCACTTT.

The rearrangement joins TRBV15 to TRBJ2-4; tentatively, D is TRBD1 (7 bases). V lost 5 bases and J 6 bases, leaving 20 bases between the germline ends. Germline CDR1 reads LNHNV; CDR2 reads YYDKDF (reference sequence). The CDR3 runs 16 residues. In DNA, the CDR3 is TGTGCCACCAGCGCTCGCCTGTGGCAGGGGGGAAACATTCAGTACTTC. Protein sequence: CATSARLWQGGNIQYF.

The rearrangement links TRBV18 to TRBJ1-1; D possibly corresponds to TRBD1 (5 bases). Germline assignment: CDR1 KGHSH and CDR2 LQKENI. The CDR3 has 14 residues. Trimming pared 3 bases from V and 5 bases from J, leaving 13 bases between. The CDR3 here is CASSPGREVTEAFF. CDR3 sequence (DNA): TGTGCCAGCTCACCGGGCAGGGAGGTTACTGAAGCTTTCTTT.

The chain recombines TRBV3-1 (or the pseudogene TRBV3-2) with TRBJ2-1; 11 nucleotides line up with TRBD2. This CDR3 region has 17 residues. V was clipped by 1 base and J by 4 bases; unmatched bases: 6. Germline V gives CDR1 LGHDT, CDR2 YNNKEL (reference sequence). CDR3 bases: TGTGCCAGCAGCCAAGCCCGACTAGCGGGGAATTACAATGAGCAGTTCTTC. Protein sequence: CASSQARLAGNYNEQFF.

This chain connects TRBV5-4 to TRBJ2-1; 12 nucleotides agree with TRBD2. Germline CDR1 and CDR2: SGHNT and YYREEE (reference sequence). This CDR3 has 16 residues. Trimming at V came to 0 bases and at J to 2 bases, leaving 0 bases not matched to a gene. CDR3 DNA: TGTGCCAGCAGCTTGGGGACTAGCGGGACCTACAATGAGCAGTTCTTC. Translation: CASSLGTSGTYNEQFF.

CDR3: CASRSSGDNEQFF. CDR3 bases: TGTGCCAGCAGGTCTAGCGGAGACAATGAGCAGTTCTTC. The genes are TRBV5-4 and TRBJ2-1; 7 bases agree with TRBD2. V trimming: 5 bases; J trimming: 5 bases; junction bases outside the gene matches: 4. CDR1 SGHNT and CDR2 YYREEE come from the germline V gene (reference sequence). The length of the CDR3 is 13 residues.